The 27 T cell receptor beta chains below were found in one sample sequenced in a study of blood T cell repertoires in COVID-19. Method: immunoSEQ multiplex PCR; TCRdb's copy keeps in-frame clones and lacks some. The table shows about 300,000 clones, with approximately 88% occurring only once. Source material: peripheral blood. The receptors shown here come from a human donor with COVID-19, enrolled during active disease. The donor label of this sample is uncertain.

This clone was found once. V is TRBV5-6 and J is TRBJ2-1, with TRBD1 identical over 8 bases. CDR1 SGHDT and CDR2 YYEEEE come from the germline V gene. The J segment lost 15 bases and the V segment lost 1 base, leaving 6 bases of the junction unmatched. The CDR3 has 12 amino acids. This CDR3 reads CASSLLWTGLFF. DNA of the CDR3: TGTGCCAGCAGCTTGTTGTGGACAGGGCTGTTCTTC. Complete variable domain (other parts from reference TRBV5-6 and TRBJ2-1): DAGVTQSPTHLIKTRGQQVTLRCSPKSGHDTVSWYQQALGQGPQFIFQYYEEEERQRGNFPDRFSGHQFPNYSSELNVNALLLGDSALYLCASSLLWTGLFFGPGTRLTVL.

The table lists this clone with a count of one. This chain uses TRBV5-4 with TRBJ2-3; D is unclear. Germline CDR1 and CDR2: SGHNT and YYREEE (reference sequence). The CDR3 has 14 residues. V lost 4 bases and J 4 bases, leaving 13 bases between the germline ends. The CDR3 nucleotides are TGTGCCAGCAGCGTTTTTGTAGGAGCAGATACGCAGTATTTT. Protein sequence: CASSVFVGADTQYF.

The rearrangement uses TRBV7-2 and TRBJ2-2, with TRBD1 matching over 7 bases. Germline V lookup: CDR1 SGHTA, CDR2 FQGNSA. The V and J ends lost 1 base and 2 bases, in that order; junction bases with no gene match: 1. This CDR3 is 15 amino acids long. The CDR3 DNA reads TGTGCCAGCAGCTTAGAAGGGGGCAACACCGGGGAGCTGTTTTTT. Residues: CASSLEGGNTGELFF.

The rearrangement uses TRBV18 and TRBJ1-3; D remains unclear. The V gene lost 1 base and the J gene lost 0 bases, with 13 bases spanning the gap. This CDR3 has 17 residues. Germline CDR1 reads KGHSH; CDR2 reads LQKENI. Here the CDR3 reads CASSPRPLQVSGNTIYF. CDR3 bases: TGTGCCAGCTCACCACGACCCTTGCAGGTCTCTGGAAACACCATATATTTT. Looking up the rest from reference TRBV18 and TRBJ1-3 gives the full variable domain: NAGVMQNPRHLVRRRGQEARLRCSPMKGHSHVYWYRQLPEEGLKFMVYLQKENIIDESGMPKERFSAEFPKEGPSILRIQQVVRGDSAAYFCASSPRPLQVSGNTIYFGEGSWLTVV.

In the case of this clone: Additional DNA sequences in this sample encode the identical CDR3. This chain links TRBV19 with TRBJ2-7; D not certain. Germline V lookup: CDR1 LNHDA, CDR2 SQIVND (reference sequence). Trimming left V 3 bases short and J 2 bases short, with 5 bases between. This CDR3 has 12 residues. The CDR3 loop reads CASSIGAYEQYF. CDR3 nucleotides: TGTGCCAGTAGTATTGGAGCCTACGAGCAGTACTTC. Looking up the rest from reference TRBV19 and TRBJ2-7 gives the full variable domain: DGGITQSPKYLFRKEGQNVTLSCEQNLNHDAMYWYRQDPGQGLRLIYYSQIVNDFQKGDIAEGYSVSREKKESFPLTVTSAQKNPTAFYLCASSIGAYEQYFGPGTRLTVT.

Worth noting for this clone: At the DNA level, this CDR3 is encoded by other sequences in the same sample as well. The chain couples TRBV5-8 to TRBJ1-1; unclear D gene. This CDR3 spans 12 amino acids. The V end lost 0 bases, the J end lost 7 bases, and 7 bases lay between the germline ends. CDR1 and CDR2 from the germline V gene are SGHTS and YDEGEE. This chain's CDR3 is CASSLVAVEAFF. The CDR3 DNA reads TGTGCCAGCAGCTTGGTTGCAGTTGAAGCTTTCTTT.

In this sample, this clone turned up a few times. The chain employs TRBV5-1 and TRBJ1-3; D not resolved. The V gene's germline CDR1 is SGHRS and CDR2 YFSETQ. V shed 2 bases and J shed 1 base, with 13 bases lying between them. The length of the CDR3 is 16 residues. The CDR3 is CASSLEGRSSGNTIYF. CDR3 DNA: TGCGCCAGCAGCTTAGAGGGAAGATCATCTGGAAACACCATATATTTT. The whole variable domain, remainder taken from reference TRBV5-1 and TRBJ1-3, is KAGVTQTPRYLIKTRGQQVTLSCSPISGHRSVSWYQQTPGQGLQFLFEYFSETQRNKGNFPGRFSGRQFSNSRSEMNVSTLELGDSALYLCASSLEGRSSGNTIYFGEGSWLTVV.

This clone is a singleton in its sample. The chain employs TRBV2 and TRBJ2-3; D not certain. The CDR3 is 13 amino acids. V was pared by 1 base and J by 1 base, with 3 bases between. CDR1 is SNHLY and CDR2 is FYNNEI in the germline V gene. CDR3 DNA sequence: TGTGCCAGCAGTGAAGAGCGCACAGATACGCAGTATTTT. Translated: CASSEERTDTQYF.

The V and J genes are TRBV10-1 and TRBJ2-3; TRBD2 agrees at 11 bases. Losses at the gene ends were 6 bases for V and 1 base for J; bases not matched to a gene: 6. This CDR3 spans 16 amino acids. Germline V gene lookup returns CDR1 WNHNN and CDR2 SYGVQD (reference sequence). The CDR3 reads CASSEGGLAGTDTQYF. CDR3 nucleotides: TGCGCCAGCAGCGAAGGGGGACTAGCGGGCACAGATACGCAGTATTTT.

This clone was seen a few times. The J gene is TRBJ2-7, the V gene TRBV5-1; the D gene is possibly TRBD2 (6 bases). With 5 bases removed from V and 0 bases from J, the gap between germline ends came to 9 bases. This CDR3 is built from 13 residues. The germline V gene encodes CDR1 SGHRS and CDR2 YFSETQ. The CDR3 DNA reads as TGCGCCAGCAGTAGCGGACCCTCCTACGAGCAGTACTTC. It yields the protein CASSSGPSYEQYF.

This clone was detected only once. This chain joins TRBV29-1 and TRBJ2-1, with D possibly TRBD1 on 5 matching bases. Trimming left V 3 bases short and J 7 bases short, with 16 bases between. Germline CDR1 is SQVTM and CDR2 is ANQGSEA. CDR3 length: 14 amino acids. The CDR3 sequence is CSVDTSGSGNEQFF. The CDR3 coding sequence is TGCAGCGTTGATACCTCGGGCTCAGGGAATGAGCAGTTCTTC.

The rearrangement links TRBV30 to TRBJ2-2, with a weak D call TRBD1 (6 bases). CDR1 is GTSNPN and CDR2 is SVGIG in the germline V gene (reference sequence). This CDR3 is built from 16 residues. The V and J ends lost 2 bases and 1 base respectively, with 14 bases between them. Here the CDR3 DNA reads TGTGCCTGGAGTCCTCTTCGGACAGTGAACACCGGGGAGCTGTTTTTT. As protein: CAWSPLRTVNTGELFF.

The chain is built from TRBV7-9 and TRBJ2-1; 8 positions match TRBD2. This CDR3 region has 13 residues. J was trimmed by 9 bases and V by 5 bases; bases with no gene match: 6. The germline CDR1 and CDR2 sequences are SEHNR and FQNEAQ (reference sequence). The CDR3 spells CASSRGGWREQFF. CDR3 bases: TGTGCCAGCAGCCGGGGGGGATGGCGTGAGCAGTTCTTC.

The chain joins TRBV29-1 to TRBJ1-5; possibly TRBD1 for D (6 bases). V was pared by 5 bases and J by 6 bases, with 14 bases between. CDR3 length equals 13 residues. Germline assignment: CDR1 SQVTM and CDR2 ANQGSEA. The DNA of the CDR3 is TGCAGCGTTAGGTCAGGGGACGGTCAGCCCCAGCATTTT. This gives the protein CSVRSGDGQPQHF. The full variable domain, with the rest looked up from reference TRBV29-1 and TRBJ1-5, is SAVISQKPSRDICQRGTSLTIQCQVDSQVTMMFWYRQQPGQSLTLIATANQGSEATYESGFVIDKFPISRPNLTFSTLTVSNMSPEDSSIYLCSVRSGDGQPQHFGDGTRLSIL.

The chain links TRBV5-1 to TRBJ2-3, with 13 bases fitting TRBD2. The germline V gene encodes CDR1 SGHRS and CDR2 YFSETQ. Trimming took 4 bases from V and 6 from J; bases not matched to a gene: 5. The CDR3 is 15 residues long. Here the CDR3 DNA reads TGCGCCAGCAGCGGGACTAGCGGGGAAGGGGATACGCAGTATTTT. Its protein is CASSGTSGEGDTQYF.

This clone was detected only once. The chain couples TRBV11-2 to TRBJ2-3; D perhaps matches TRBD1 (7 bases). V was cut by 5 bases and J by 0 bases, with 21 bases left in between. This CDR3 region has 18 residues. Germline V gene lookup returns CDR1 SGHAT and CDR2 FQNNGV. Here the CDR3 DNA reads TGTGCCAGCAGCCCCCACGGGGGACAAGGGGGCAGCACAGATACGCAGTATTTT. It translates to CASSPHGGQGGSTDTQYF.

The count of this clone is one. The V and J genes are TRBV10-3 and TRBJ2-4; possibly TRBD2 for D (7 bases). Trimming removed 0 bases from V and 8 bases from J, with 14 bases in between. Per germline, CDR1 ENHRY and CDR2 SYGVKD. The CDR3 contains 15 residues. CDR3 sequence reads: CAISESGGARDIQYF. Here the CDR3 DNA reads TGTGCCATCAGTGAGTCGGGGGGGGCGAGGGACATTCAGTACTTC.

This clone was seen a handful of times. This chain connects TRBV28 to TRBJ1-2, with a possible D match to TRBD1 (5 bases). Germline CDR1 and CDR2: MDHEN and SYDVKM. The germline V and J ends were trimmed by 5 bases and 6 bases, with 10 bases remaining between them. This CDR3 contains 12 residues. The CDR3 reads CASSPPGDGYTF. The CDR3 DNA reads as TGTGCCAGCAGTCCGCCGGGGGATGGCTACACCTTC.

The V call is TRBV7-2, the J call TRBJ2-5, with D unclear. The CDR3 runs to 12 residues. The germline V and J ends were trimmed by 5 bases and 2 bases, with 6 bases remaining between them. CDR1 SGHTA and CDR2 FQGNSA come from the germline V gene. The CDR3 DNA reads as TGTGCCAGCAGCCCCCAACAAGAGACCCAGTACTTC. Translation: CASSPQQETQYF.

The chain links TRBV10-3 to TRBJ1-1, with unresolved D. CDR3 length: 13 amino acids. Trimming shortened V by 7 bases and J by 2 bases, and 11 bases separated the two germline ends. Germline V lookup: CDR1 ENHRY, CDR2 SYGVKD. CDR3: CAITYSSNTEAFF. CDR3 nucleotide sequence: TGTGCCATCACTTATTCTTCCAACACTGAAGCTTTCTTT.

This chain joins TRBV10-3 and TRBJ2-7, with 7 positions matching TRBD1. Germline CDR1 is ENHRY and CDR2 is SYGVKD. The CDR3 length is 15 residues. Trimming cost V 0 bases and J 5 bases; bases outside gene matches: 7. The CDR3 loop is CAISESADRVDEQYF. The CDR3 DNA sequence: TGTGCCATCAGTGAGTCTGCCGACAGGGTCGACGAGCAGTACTTC.

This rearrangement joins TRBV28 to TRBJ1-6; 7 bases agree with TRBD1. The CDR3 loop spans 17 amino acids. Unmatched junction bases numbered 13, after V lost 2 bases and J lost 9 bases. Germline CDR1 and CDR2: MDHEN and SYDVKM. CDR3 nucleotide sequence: TGTGCCAGCAGTTTACCCCCTTCAGGGGGTGGGACTTCACCCCTCCACTTT. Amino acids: CASSLPPSGGGTSPLHF.

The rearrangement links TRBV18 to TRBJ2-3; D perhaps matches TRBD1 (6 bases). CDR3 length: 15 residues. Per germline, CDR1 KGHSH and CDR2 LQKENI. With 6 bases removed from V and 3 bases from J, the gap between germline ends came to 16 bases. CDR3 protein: CASSTTRQATDTQYF. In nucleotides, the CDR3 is TGTGCCAGCTCTACCACTCGACAGGCAACAGATACGCAGTATTTT.

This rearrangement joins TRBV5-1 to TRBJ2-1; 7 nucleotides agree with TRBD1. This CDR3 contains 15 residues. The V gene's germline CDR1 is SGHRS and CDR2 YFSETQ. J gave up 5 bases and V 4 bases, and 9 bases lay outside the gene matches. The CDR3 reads CASSTEPGQHNEQFF. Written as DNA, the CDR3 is TGCGCCAGCAGCACCGAACCGGGACAGCACAATGAGCAGTTCTTC. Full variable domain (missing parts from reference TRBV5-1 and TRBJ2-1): KAGVTQTPRYLIKTRGQQVTLSCSPISGHRSVSWYQQTPGQGLQFLFEYFSETQRNKGNFPGRFSGRQFSNSRSEMNVSTLELGDSALYLCASSTEPGQHNEQFFGPGTRLTVL.

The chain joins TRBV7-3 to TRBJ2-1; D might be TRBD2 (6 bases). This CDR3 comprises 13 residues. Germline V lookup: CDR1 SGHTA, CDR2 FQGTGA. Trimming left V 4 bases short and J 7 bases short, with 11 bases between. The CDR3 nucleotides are TGTGCCAGCAGCTCCAGACTAGAGAATGAGCAGTTCTTC. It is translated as CASSSRLENEQFF.

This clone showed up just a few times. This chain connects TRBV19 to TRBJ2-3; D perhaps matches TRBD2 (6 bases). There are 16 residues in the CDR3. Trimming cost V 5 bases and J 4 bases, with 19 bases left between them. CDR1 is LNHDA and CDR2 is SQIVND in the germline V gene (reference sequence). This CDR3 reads CASSSPGTPSPDTQYF. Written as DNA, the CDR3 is TGTGCCAGTAGTTCGCCCGGGACTCCGTCTCCAGATACGCAGTATTTT.

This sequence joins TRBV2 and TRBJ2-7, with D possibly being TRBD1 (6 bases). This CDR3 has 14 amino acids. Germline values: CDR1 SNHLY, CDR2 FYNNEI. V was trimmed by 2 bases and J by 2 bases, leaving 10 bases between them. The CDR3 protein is CASSELQGPYEQYF. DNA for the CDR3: TGTGCCAGCAGTGAACTACAGGGACCCTACGAGCAGTACTTC.